The 32 T cell receptor beta chains below come from one sample, sequenced in a study of beta chain features in type 1 diabetes. Their recognized antigens are unknown. Broader study findings: Significant though moderate, a shortening of TCRB CDR3s appeared in all four CD4+ subsets of Type 1 diabetes patients.

The study reverse transcribed the entire isolated RNA, so it sequenced expressed TCRB transcripts. Produced via immunoSEQ multiplex PCR; TCRdb's table is partial and in-frame only. The sample has 600,000 to 700,000 clones; 9.5% to 15% are singletons. The material sequenced was naive CD4+ T cells from blood. The source of these receptors is a man younger than 45 with type 1 diabetes.

Remarks on this clone: Other DNA variants within this sample encode the same CDR3. V usage is TRBV29-1 and J usage is TRBJ1-1; the D is unclear. There are 13 residues in the CDR3. With 1 base removed from V and 1 base from J, the gap between germline ends came to 7 bases. CDR1 SQVTM and CDR2 ANQGSEA come from the germline V gene. CDR3 nucleotides: TGCAGCGTTGAAGGTCGGGCGAACACTGAAGCTTTCTTT. This encodes CSVEGRANTEAFF.

This sequence joins TRBV2 and TRBJ2-1; D tentatively reads TRBD1 or TRBD2 (5 bases each). Per the germline V gene, CDR1 is SNHLY and CDR2 is FYNNEI. V lost 5 bases and J 0 bases, leaving 14 bases between the germline ends. The CDR3 loop spans 16 amino acids. DNA of the CDR3: TGTGCCAGCAGTACCCGGACTGGGGGCTCCTACAATGAGCAGTTCTTC. Translation: CASSTRTGGSYNEQFF. The variable domain in full, completed from reference TRBV2 and TRBJ2-1, reads EPEVTQTPSHQVTQMGQEVILRCVPISNHLYFYWYRQILGQKVEFLVSFYNNEISEKSEIFDDQFSVERPDGSNFTLKIRSTKLEDSAMYFCASSTRTGGSYNEQFFGPGTRLTVL.

The table lists this clone with a few counts. Its ends do not fully match the called genes, so a read error is possible. The chain links TRBV7-2 to TRBJ2-7; TRBD2 agrees at 7 bases. CDR3 size: 14 residues. Germline CDR1 is SGHTA and CDR2 is FQGNSA. The CDR3 reads CASSSVGGEYEQYF. CDR3 DNA sequence: TGTGCCAGTAGCTCTGTTGGGGGGGAATACGAGCAGTACTTC.

This clone came up a few times. V and J are TRBV7-2 and TRBJ2-2, with D perhaps given as TRBD1 or TRBD2 (5 bases each). The CDR3 covers 14 residues. Trimming removed 4 bases at V and 4 bases at J, with 10 bases between. Per the germline V gene, CDR1 is SGHTA and CDR2 is FQGNSA. CDR3 in amino acids: CASSSGPSTGELFF. In nucleotides, the CDR3 is TGTGCCAGCAGCTCGGGACCCAGCACCGGGGAGCTGTTTTTT.

This clone occurred a few times. This chain uses TRBV6-6 with TRBJ2-7; the D gene is possibly TRBD2 (5 bases). The length of the CDR3 is 11 residues. The germline gives CDR1 MNHNY, CDR2 SVGAGI (reference sequence). V dropped 6 bases and J dropped 6 bases, with 9 bases sitting between them. The CDR3 spells CASREAGEQYF. Written as DNA, the CDR3 is TGTGCCAGCAGGGAGGCTGGCGAGCAGTACTTC.

V gene TRBV11-3 combines with J gene TRBJ2-2; tentative D call: TRBD1 (6 bases). The CDR3 runs to 16 residues. V dropped 3 bases and J dropped 8 bases, with 19 bases sitting between them. Germline V gene lookup returns CDR1 SGHNT and CDR2 YENEEA. The chain's CDR3 is CASSFLDRSGRGELFF. CDR3 sequence (DNA): TGTGCCAGCAGCTTTCTAGACAGGTCCGGACGGGGGGAGCTGTTTTTT.

This clone was seen only a few times. The chain couples TRBV19 to TRBJ1-2, with unresolved D. The germline V gene has CDR1 LNHDA and CDR2 SQIVND (reference sequence). Trimming stripped 4 bases from V and 3 bases from J, with 6 bases between. This CDR3 is built from 12 residues. The chain's CDR3 is CASSNQDYGYTF. CDR3 coding DNA: TGTGCCAGTAGTAACCAGGACTATGGCTACACCTTC. Supplemented by reference TRBV19 and TRBJ1-2, the full variable domain reads DGGITQSPKYLFRKEGQNVTLSCEQNLNHDAMYWYRQDPGQGLRLIYYSQIVNDFQKGDIAEGYSVSREKKESFPLTVTSAQKNPTAFYLCASSNQDYGYTFGSGTRLTVV.

This clone was seen a few times. The rearrangement uses TRBV7-2 and TRBJ2-7; D remains unclear. V dropped 5 bases and J dropped 4 bases, with 9 bases sitting between them. CDR1 is SGHTA, CDR2 FQGNSA, per germline. The CDR3 covers 12 residues. CDR3 loop: CASSQSLYEQYF. The CDR3 nucleotides are TGTGCCAGCAGCCAATCACTGTACGAGCAGTACTTC.

This clone has more than one count but fewer than ten. This chain links TRBV7-9 with TRBJ1-1; D is possibly TRBD1 (5 bases). V lost 5 bases to trimming and J lost 4 bases, with 20 bases between them. This CDR3 has 16 amino acids. Per germline, CDR1 SEHNR and CDR2 FQNEAQ (reference sequence). The CDR3 reads CASSRWTRPLGTEAFF. CDR3 DNA: TGTGCCAGCAGCCGATGGACAAGGCCCCTAGGCACTGAAGCTTTCTTT.

In this sample, this clone turned up a few times. The chain carries TRBV9 and TRBJ2-3; D might be TRBD2 (7 bases). Deletions cut 0 bases from V and 6 bases from J, with 14 bases between. The germline gives CDR1 SGDLS, CDR2 YYNGEE. The CDR3 spans 15 residues. CDR3 loop: CASSVGSGGADTQYF. Here the CDR3 DNA reads TGTGCCAGCAGCGTAGGTAGTGGGGGGGCGGATACGCAGTATTTT. Drawing the rest from reference TRBV9 and TRBJ2-3, the complete variable domain is DSGVTQTPKHLITATGQRVTLRCSPRSGDLSVYWYQQSLDQGLQFLIQYYNGEERAKGNILERFSAQQFPDLHSELNLSSLELGDSALYFCASSVGSGGADTQYFGPGTRLTVL.

This clone has just a few counts. The V and J genes are TRBV4-2 and TRBJ2-2; D tentatively reads TRBD1 or TRBD2 (5 bases each). With 0 bases removed from V and 0 bases from J, the gap between germline ends came to 11 bases. This CDR3 comprises 17 residues. The germline CDR1 and CDR2 sequences are LGHNA and YNFKEQ. The CDR3 DNA reads as TGTGCCAGCAGCCAAGAAGTGAGGGGCCCGAACACCGGGGAGCTGTTTTTT. It specifies CASSQEVRGPNTGELFF.

CDR3 protein: CASSLRRTSKNSPLHF. The CDR3 bases are TGTGCCAGCAGCTTAAGGCGCACAAGTAAGAATTCACCCCTCCACTTT. The chain is built from TRBV7-9 and TRBJ1-6; D unclear. V lost 2 bases, J lost 7 bases, and 15 bases lay in between. The CDR3 is 16 residues long. CDR1 and CDR2 (germline): SEHNR, FQNEAQ (reference sequence).

This chain connects TRBV30 to TRBJ1-6, with no clear D. Trimming pared 2 bases from V and 3 bases from J, leaving 8 bases between. The CDR3 loop spans 14 amino acids. CDR1 GTSNPN and CDR2 SVGIG come from the germline V gene (reference sequence). The CDR3 DNA follows: TGTGCCTGGAGTAGGGTGAACTATAATTCACCCCTCCACTTT. It is translated as CAWSRVNYNSPLHF.

This chain uses TRBV2 with TRBJ1-5; D is uncertain. The CDR3 covers 13 residues. Germline assignment: CDR1 SNHLY and CDR2 FYNNEI. Between the trimmed V and J ends, which lost 9 bases and 4 bases, there was a span of 13 bases. CDR3 sequence reads: CASLYQWNQPQHF. The CDR3 region has the DNA TGTGCCAGTCTATACCAGTGGAATCAGCCCCAGCATTTT.

This clone was seen a few times. The chain couples TRBV7-9 to TRBJ1-2; 9 nucleotides align to TRBD1. Germline loops: CDR1 SEHNR, CDR2 FQNEAQ (reference sequence). The CDR3 totals 15 residues. V shed 5 bases, J shed 4 bases, and the junction held 8 bases outside the gene matches. CDR3 sequence (DNA): TGTGCCAGCAGCCTAACAGGGGGCGAGGGCTATGGCTACACCTTC. This gives the protein CASSLTGGEGYGYTF. The variable domain in full, completed from reference TRBV7-9 and TRBJ1-2, reads DTGVSQNPRHKITKRGQNVTFRCDPISEHNRLYWYRQTLGQGPEFLTYFQNEAQLEKSRLLSDRFSAERPKGSFSTLEIQRTEQGDSAMYLCASSLTGGEGYGYTFGSGTRLTVV.

V usage is TRBV7-2 and J usage is TRBJ2-3; 8 nucleotides line up with TRBD1. Losses at the gene ends were 4 bases for V and 2 bases for J; bases not matched to a gene: 8. Germline-derived CDR1 and CDR2 are SGHTA and FQGNSA. The CDR3 contains 16 residues. CDR3 coding DNA: TGTGCCAGCAGCTCTCGACAGGGGCAATACACAGATACGCAGTATTTT. It translates to CASSSRQGQYTDTQYF.

J is TRBJ2-3 and V is TRBV5-4, with TRBD1 matching over 8 bases. Germline V lookup: CDR1 SGHNT, CDR2 YYREEE (reference sequence). The CDR3 is made up of 14 amino acids. Losses at the gene ends were 0 bases for V and 5 bases for J; bases not matched to a gene: 2. CDR3 nucleotides: TGTGCCAGCAGCTTGGTCGGGACAGGAGATACGCAGTATTTT. It specifies CASSLVGTGDTQYF. Supplemented by reference TRBV5-4 and TRBJ2-3, the full variable domain reads ETGVTQSPTHLIKTRGQQVTLRCSSQSGHNTVSWYQQALGQGPQFIFQYYREEENGRGNFPPRFSGLQFPNYSSELNVNALELDDSALYLCASSLVGTGDTQYFGPGTRLTVL.

This chain links TRBV10-3 with TRBJ1-5; no reliable D call. Germline CDR1 and CDR2: ENHRY and SYGVKD. There are 13 residues in the CDR3. V was pared by 0 bases and J by 5 bases, with 5 bases between. CDR3 DNA sequence: TGTGCCATCAGTGAGTCGGTAGATCAGCCCCAGCATTTT. Its protein is CAISESVDQPQHF.

The rearrangement uses TRBV7-2 and TRBJ2-7; D gene uncertain. Looked up from germline, CDR1 is SGHTA and CDR2 is FQGNSA. V was pared by 10 bases and J by 2 bases, with 12 bases between. CDR3 size: 12 residues. This CDR3 is CATSDDTYEQYF. CDR3 in DNA: TGTGCCACCTCCGACGATACCTACGAGCAGTACTTC.

The gene calls are TRBV6-6 and TRBJ1-3; 7 positions agree with TRBD1. Germline V gene sequence: CDR1 MNHNY, CDR2 SVGAGI (reference sequence). The CDR3 covers 13 residues. J was trimmed by 3 bases and V by 6 bases; bases with no gene match: 2. The chain's CDR3 is CASRRGLGNTIYF. CDR3 nucleotide sequence: TGTGCCAGCAGAAGGGGGCTTGGAAACACCATATATTTT.

The J gene is TRBJ2-5, the V gene TRBV4-3; D is tentatively TRBD1 or TRBD2 (5 bases each). The CDR3 has 16 amino acids. Germline V lookup: CDR1 LGHNA, CDR2 YSLEER. V lost 0 bases and J 4 bases, leaving 15 bases between the germline ends. The CDR3 spells CASSQDRNGAGETQYF. DNA for the CDR3: TGCGCCAGCAGCCAAGATCGTAACGGGGCTGGAGAGACCCAGTACTTC.

J is TRBJ1-6 and V is TRBV6-6; perhaps TRBD1 as D (5 bases). The V and J ends lost 0 bases and 8 bases respectively, with 8 bases between them. Germline V lookup: CDR1 MNHNY, CDR2 SVGAGI (reference sequence). The CDR3 totals 14 residues. Here the CDR3 reads CASSYSGDHSPLHF. CDR3 DNA sequence: TGTGCCAGCAGTTACTCAGGGGATCATTCACCCCTCCACTTT.

This clone showed up just a few times. The chain employs TRBV10-3 and TRBJ2-2; D may correspond to TRBD1 or TRBD2 (5 bases each). Germline-derived CDR1 and CDR2 are ENHRY and SYGVKD. The V end lost 4 bases, the J end lost 1 base, and 10 bases lay between the germline ends. This CDR3 contains 15 residues. As DNA, the CDR3 is TGTGCCATCAGTGCACGGGACGGGAACACCGGGGAGCTGTTTTTT. Translation gives CAISARDGNTGELFF.

This clone was detected a few times. This chain connects TRBV7-9 to TRBJ2-7; possibly TRBD1 for D (5 bases). The CDR3 runs 16 residues. CDR1 and CDR2 from the germline V gene are SEHNR and FQNEAQ (reference sequence). Trimming took off 2 bases at V and 6 bases at J, with 20 bases between the two ends. The CDR3 region has the DNA TGTGCCAGCAGCTTACGGCAGGGCTCGGTAGCTGGCGAGCAGTACTTC. This sequence encodes CASSLRQGSVAGEQYF.

This clone has a handful of counts. V is TRBV10-2 and J is TRBJ1-2; no clear D gene. The CDR3 spans 12 residues. V was cut by 3 bases and J by 6 bases, with 8 bases left in between. In germline, CDR1 is WSHSY, CDR2 SAAADI. CDR3 sequence: CASSDFPDGYTF. The CDR3 region has the DNA TGCGCCAGCAGTGATTTCCCTGATGGCTACACCTTC.

In its sample, this clone was seen a few times. This sequence joins TRBV14 and TRBJ1-6; D ambiguous. The CDR3 runs 13 residues. Per germline, CDR1 SGHDN and CDR2 FVKESK. Trimming removed 1 base from V and 16 bases from J, with 14 bases in between. The CDR3 is CASSQASREPLHF. The CDR3, as DNA: TGTGCCAGCAGCCAAGCTTCAAGGGAACCTCTCCACTTT.

The chain employs TRBV10-3 and TRBJ2-5, with D perhaps TRBD2 (7 bases). This CDR3 is 13 amino acids long. The germline V gene has CDR1 ENHRY and CDR2 SYGVKD. Trimming took off 4 bases at V and 5 bases at J, with 11 bases between the two ends. CDR3 coding DNA: TGTGCCATCAGTGTAAGGGGGGGCGAGACCCAGTACTTC. Encoded protein: CAISVRGGETQYF.

The rearrangement links TRBV5-6 to TRBJ2-1, with TRBD2 identical over 9 bases. This CDR3 comprises 15 residues. J was trimmed by 2 bases and V by 5 bases; bases with no gene match: 5. In germline, CDR1 is SGHDT, CDR2 YYEEEE. The CDR3 spells CASRPAGGPYNEQFF. The DNA for the CDR3 is TGTGCCAGCAGGCCAGCGGGGGGCCCCTACAATGAGCAGTTCTTC.

The chain employs TRBV7-2 and TRBJ1-2; D is undetermined. There are 11 residues in the CDR3. Germline CDR1 reads SGHTA; CDR2 reads FQGNSA. The CDR3 loop reads CAESSNYGYTF. The CDR3 bases are TGTGCAGAGTCGTCTAACTATGGCTACACCTTC.

This clone appeared a few times. The chain couples TRBV7-2 to TRBJ2-7; 10 nucleotides match TRBD1. Germline loops: CDR1 SGHTA, CDR2 FQGNSA. This CDR3 spans 15 amino acids. Losses at the gene ends were 5 bases for V and 4 bases for J; bases not matched to a gene: 8. DNA of the CDR3: TGTGCCAGCAGCCCGGACAGGGGGTTTACGTACGAGCAGTACTTC. As protein: CASSPDRGFTYEQYF.

The CDR3 reads CASSSTSVPETQYF. As DNA, the CDR3 is TGCGCCAGCAGCTCCACTAGCGTCCCAGAGACCCAGTACTTC. J is TRBJ2-5 and V is TRBV5-1, with 7 bases fitting TRBD2. The CDR3 loop spans 14 amino acids. Germline CDR1 SGHRS, CDR2 YFSETQ. Losses at the gene ends were 3 bases for V and 4 bases for J; bases not matched to a gene: 6.

This clone was observed a few times. J is TRBJ1-2 and V is TRBV9; TRBD1 matches 11 bases. In germline, CDR1 is SGDLS, CDR2 YYNGEE. The CDR3 contains 15 residues. Unmatched junction bases numbered 6, after V lost 0 bases and J lost 8 bases. CDR3 region: CASSVGTGGVEGYTF. The CDR3 DNA reads as TGTGCCAGCAGCGTAGGGACAGGGGGCGTCGAAGGCTACACCTTC.